The 31 T cell receptor beta chains below were found in one sample sequenced in a study of monozygotic twins with inflammatory bowel disease. TCRdb re-called the 5' RACE reads and shows each CDR3 protein once, DNA omitted. The repertoire table contains roughly 140,000 distinct CDR3 sequences. What was sequenced was blood. The receptors come from a human donor with ulcerative colitis or Crohn's disease, or a healthy co-twin of an affected twin (not recorded which).

The V call is TRBV5-1, the J call TRBJ2-5; TCRdb indicates TRBD1, and absent DNA this call remains unverified. Per the germline V gene, CDR1 is SGHRS and CDR2 is YFSETQ. The CDR3 has 13 residues. The CDR3 sequence: CASSYGTQETQYF.

The chain joins TRBV4-2 to TRBJ2-7; TCRdb selects TRBD1, and the lack of DNA leaves this call unchecked. The CDR3 runs 15 residues. The germline V gene has CDR1 LGHNA and CDR2 YNFKEQ. CDR3 protein: CASSQPGTGAYEQYF.

The J gene is TRBJ2-7, the V gene TRBV5-5. Germline loops: CDR1 SGHKS, CDR2 YYEKEE (reference sequence). The CDR3 contains 13 residues. CDR3 sequence: CASSLLSPYEQYF.

The chain links TRBV5-8 to TRBJ2-7. CDR1 is SGHTS and CDR2 is YDEGEE in the germline V gene. There are 13 residues in the CDR3. The CDR3 is CASSSYNGYEQYF. Together with reference TRBV5-8 and TRBJ2-7, the CDR3 gives the full variable domain: EAGVTQSPTHLIKTRGQQATLRCSPISGHTSVYWYQQALGLGLQFLLWYDEGEERNRGNFPPRFSGRQFPNYSSELNVNALELEDSALYLCASSSYNGYEQYFGPGTRLTVT.

The gene calls are TRBV9 and TRBJ2-1; no DNA is available, so the TRBD2 call from TCRdb remains unchecked. From germline, CDR1 is SGDLS and CDR2 YYNGEE. This CDR3 region has 16 residues. CDR3 amino acids: CASSVEVAGVGNEQFF. Looking up the rest from reference TRBV9 and TRBJ2-1 gives the full variable domain: DSGVTQTPKHLITATGQRVTLRCSPRSGDLSVYWYQQSLDQGLQFLIQYYNGEERAKGNILERFSAQQFPDLHSELNLSSLELGDSALYFCASSVEVAGVGNEQFFGPGTRLTVL.

The chain employs TRBV9 and TRBJ1-1. The CDR3 spans 14 residues. Germline CDR1 and CDR2: SGDLS and YYNGEE. The chain's CDR3 is CASSVGNSNTEAFF.

The chain carries TRBV7-9 and TRBJ1-6. The germline V gene encodes CDR1 SEHNR and CDR2 FQNEAQ (reference sequence). The length of the CDR3 is 13 residues. CDR3 region: CASRGTYNSPLHF.

This chain connects TRBV20-1 to TRBJ2-5. Germline CDR1 and CDR2: DFQATT and SNEGSKA (reference sequence). This CDR3 spans 11 amino acids. The CDR3: CSGRDRETQYF.

The chain uses TRBV5-1 and TRBJ2-7; as DNA is missing, the TRBD1 call by TCRdb cannot be tested. The CDR3 runs to 16 residues. Germline V gene sequence: CDR1 SGHRS, CDR2 YFSETQ. The CDR3 sequence: CASSLGGASYSYEQYF.

The J gene is TRBJ1-2, the V gene TRBV6-2 or TRBV6-3; absent DNA, TCRdb's TRBD1 call cannot be checked. This CDR3 region has 15 residues. The germline CDR1 and CDR2 sequences are MNHEY and SVGEGT. CDR3 sequence: CASTQRGGRNYGYTF.

The chain employs TRBV18 and TRBJ1-5. Germline V lookup: CDR1 KGHSH, CDR2 LQKENI. This CDR3 spans 16 amino acids. CDR3 loop: CASSPLGLGSNQPQHF.

The chain has TRBV15 and TRBJ2-7; TCRdb selects TRBD1, and the lack of DNA leaves this call unchecked. The CDR3 has 12 residues. Germline assignment: CDR1 LNHNV and CDR2 YYDKDF (reference sequence). The CDR3 sequence is CATSRSTGPQYF.

The chain employs TRBV6-1 and TRBJ2-7; TCRdb outputs TRBD1, but without DNA this stays unchecked. CDR3 size: 14 residues. Germline CDR1 MNHNS, CDR2 SASEGT. The CDR3 reads CASSEAGGRDEQYF.

J is TRBJ1-5 and V is TRBV6-5. The CDR3 sequence is 13 residues long. Germline CDR1 MNHEY, CDR2 SVGAGI. This CDR3 is CASRQTWNQPQHF.

This chain links TRBV27 with TRBJ1-6; TCRdb gives TRBD1 as the D gene, but with no DNA this cannot be confirmed. CDR3 length: 15 residues. Germline CDR1 and CDR2: MNHEY and SMNVEV (reference sequence). CDR3 sequence reads: CASSLPGIGNSPLHF.

V and J are TRBV11-2 and TRBJ2-3; TCRdb designates TRBD2, a call that cannot be tested without DNA. This CDR3 is 18 amino acids long. CDR1 is SGHAT, CDR2 FQNNGV, per germline. CDR3: CASSLVSSGLGRTDTQYF.

This chain links TRBV7-3 with TRBJ2-2; without DNA, the TCRdb call of TRBD2 cannot be checked. Germline V gene data show CDR1 as SGHTA and CDR2 as FQGTGA. This CDR3 spans 16 amino acids. CDR3 in amino acids: CASSLIPPQATGELFF. Together with reference TRBV7-3 and TRBJ2-2, the CDR3 gives the full variable domain: GAGVSQTPSNKVTEKGKYVELRCDPISGHTALYWYRQSLGQGPEFLIYFQGTGAADDSGLPNDRFFAVRPEGSVSTLKIQRTERGDSAVYLCASSLIPPQATGELFFGEGSRLTVL.

The rearrangement joins TRBV5-1 to TRBJ2-7; the TRBD1 assignment by TCRdb is unverifiable without DNA. This CDR3 spans 12 amino acids. Germline V gene sequence: CDR1 SGHRS, CDR2 YFSETQ. The CDR3 protein is CASSMQGTGVPF.

The V call is TRBV6-2 or TRBV6-3, the J call TRBJ2-7; the TCRdb call, TRBD1, lacks DNA for checking. Germline CDR1 and CDR2: MNHEY and SVGEGT. The CDR3 is 13 amino acids. The CDR3: CASSYIRGYEQYF.

The chain is built from TRBV20-1 and TRBJ2-3; the D call from TCRdb, TRBD2, cannot be confirmed without DNA. This CDR3 is 15 amino acids long. Per germline, CDR1 DFQATT and CDR2 SNEGSKA (reference sequence). The CDR3 is CSASGTSGGTDTQYF.

The rearrangement joins TRBV20-1 to TRBJ1-6; there is no DNA to check the TCRdb D call of TRBD1. The CDR3 extends over 13 amino acids. Germline V gives CDR1 DFQATT, CDR2 SNEGSKA (reference sequence). The CDR3 spells CSASDRRGNTLHF.

The rearrangement uses TRBV24-1 and TRBJ2-1; TCRdb picks TRBD1, but there is no DNA to check that call. Germline CDR1 and CDR2: KGHDR and SFDVKD. The CDR3 runs 16 residues. This chain's CDR3 is CATMGDGTGYYNEQFF.

The chain recombines TRBV11-1 with TRBJ2-2. This CDR3 spans 16 amino acids. The V gene's germline CDR1 is SGHAT and CDR2 FQDESV (reference sequence). The CDR3 protein is CASSLVRNANTGELFF.

This chain connects TRBV5-1 to TRBJ1-1. Germline loops: CDR1 SGHRS, CDR2 YFSETQ. The CDR3 has 14 amino acids. The CDR3 region is CASSLDRGGTEAFF.

The gene calls are TRBV27 and TRBJ1-5; TCRdb proposes TRBD1, but this gene call is untestable without DNA. The CDR3 has 15 residues. CDR1 is MNHEY and CDR2 is SMNVEV in the germline V gene (reference sequence). The CDR3 loop is CASSSGTGVRQPQHF.

CDR3 sequence: CATNPGATEQFF. V is TRBV19 and J is TRBJ2-1; TCRdb's D call of TRBD1 is untestable without DNA. The CDR3 totals 12 residues. Germline CDR1 reads LNHDA; CDR2 reads SQIVND (reference sequence).

This clonotype shows up as medium-sized (0.01 to 0.1%) by frequency. This rearrangement joins TRBV6-4 to TRBJ2-3; TCRdb picks TRBD1, but there is no DNA to check that call. The length of the CDR3 is 15 residues. Germline V CDR1 and CDR2: MRHNA, SNTAGT. The CDR3 is CASSEGGGATDTQYF.

CDR3 amino acids: CASSYSKNQPQHF. The chain employs TRBV6-5 and TRBJ1-5. CDR3 length: 13 residues. Germline loops: CDR1 MNHEY, CDR2 SVGAGI.

The chain combines TRBV24-1 with TRBJ2-3; TCRdb selects TRBD1, and the lack of DNA leaves this call unchecked. CDR1 and CDR2 (germline): KGHDR, SFDVKD. CDR3 length equals 15 residues. The CDR3 here is CATSAVDRGTDTQYF.

This chain joins TRBV7-3 and TRBJ2-1; TCRdb names TRBD2, which stays unverified in the absence of DNA. The CDR3 runs to 14 residues. The germline CDR1 and CDR2 sequences are SGHTA and FQGTGA. CDR3 amino acids: CASSLALAVIEQFF.

J is TRBJ2-1 and V is TRBV7-3. There are 16 residues in the CDR3. Germline CDR1 reads SGHTA; CDR2 reads FQGTGA. The chain's CDR3 is CASSSNLASSYNEQFF.